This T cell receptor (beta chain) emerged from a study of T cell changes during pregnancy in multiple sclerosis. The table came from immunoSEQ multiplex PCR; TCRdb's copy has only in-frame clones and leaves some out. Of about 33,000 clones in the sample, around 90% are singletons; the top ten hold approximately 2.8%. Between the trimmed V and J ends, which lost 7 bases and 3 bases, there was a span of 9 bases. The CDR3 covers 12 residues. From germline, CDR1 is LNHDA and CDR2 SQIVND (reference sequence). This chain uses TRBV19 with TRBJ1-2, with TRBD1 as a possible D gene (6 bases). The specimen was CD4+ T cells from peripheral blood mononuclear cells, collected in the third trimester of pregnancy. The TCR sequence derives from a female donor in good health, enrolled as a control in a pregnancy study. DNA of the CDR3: TGTGCCAGTAAAAAGGGGGACTATGGCTACACCTTC. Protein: CASKKGDYGYTF. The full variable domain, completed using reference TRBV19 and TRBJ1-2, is DGGITQSPKYLFRKEGQNVTLSCEQNLNHDAMYWYRQDPGQGLRLIYYSQIVNDFQKGDIAEGYSVSREKKESFPLTVTSAQKNPTAFYLCASKKGDYGYTFGSGTRLTVV.